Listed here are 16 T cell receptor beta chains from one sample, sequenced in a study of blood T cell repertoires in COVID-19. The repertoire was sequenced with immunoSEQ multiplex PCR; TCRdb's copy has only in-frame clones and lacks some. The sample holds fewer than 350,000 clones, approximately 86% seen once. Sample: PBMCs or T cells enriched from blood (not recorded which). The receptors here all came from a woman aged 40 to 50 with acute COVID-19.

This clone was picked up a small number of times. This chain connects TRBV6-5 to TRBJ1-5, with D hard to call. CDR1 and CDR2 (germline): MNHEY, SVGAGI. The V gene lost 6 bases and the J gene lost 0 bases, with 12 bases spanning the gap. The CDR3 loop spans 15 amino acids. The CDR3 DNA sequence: TGTGCCAGCAGCCGATCAGCGGATAGCAATCAGCCCCAGCATTTT. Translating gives CASSRSADSNQPQHF.

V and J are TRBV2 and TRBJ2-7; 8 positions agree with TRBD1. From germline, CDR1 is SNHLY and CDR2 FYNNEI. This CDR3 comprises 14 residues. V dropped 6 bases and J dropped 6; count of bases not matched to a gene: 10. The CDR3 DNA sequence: TGTGCCAGCAGCGAACGACAGGGGTATCGCGAGCAGTACTTC. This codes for CASSERQGYREQYF.

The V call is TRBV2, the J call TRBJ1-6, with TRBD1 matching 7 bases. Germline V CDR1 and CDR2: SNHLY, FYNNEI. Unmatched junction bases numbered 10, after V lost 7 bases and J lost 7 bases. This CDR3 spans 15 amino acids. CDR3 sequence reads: CASKEAGTANSPLHF. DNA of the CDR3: TGTGCCAGCAAAGAAGCGGGGACAGCCAATTCACCCCTCCACTTT.

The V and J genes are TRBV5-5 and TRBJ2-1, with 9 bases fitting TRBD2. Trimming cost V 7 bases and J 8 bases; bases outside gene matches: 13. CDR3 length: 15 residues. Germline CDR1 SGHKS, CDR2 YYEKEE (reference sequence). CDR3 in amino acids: CASQWSGGTPHEQFF. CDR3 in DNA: TGTGCCAGCCAGTGGAGCGGGGGGACCCCCCATGAGCAGTTCTTC.

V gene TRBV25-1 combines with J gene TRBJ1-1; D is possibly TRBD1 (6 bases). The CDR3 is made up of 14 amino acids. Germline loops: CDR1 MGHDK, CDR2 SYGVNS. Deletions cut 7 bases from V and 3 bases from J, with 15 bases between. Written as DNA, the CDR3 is TGTGCCAGCATCTCAACAGGGCGGCACACTGAAGCTTTCTTT. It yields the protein CASISTGRHTEAFF.

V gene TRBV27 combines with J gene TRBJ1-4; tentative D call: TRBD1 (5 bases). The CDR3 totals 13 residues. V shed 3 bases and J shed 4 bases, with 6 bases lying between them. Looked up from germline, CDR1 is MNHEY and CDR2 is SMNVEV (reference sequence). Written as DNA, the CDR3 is TGTGCCAGCAGTTTGACAGTTAATGAAAAACTGTTTTTT. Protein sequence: CASSLTVNEKLFF.

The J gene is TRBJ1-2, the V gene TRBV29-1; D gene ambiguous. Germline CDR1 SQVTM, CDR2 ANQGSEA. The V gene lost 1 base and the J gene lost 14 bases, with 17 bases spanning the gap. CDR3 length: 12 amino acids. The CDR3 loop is CSVEVTVGRETF. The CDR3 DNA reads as TGCAGCGTTGAAGTTACGGTGGGCCGGGAAACCTTC.

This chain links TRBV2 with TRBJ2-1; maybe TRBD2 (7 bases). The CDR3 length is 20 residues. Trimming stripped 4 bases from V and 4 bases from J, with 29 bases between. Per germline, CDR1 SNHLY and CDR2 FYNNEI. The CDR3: CASSARGRGGRFRRYNEQFF. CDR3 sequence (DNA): TGTGCCAGCAGTGCCCGGGGAAGGGGGGGACGATTTCGAAGGTACAATGAGCAGTTCTTC.

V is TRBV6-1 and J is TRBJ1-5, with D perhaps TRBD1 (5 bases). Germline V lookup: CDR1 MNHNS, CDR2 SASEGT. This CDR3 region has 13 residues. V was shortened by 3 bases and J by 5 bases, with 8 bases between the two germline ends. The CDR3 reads CASSEGPYQPQHF. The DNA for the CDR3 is TGTGCCAGCAGTGAGGGGCCATATCAGCCCCAGCATTTT.

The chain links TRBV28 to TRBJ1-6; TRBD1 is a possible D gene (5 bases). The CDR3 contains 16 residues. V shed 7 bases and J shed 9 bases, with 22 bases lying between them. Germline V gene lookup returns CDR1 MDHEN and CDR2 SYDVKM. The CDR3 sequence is CASTYRGDPKFSPLHF. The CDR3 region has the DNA TGTGCCAGCACCTACCGGGGGGACCCGAAATTTTCACCCCTCCACTTT.

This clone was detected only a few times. Here the CDR3 reads CASTEGARQPQHF. CDR3 sequence (DNA): TGTGCCAGCACCGAGGGGGCGAGGCAGCCCCAGCATTTT. The chain combines TRBV2 with TRBJ1-5; 7 bases are shared with TRBD1. V was clipped by 7 bases and J by 7 bases; unmatched bases: 7. Per the germline V gene, CDR1 is SNHLY and CDR2 is FYNNEI. There are 13 residues in the CDR3.

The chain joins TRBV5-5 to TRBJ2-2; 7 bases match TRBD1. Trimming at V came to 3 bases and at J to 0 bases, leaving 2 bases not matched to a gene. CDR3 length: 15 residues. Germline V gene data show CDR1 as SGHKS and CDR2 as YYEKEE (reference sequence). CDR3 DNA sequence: TGTGCCAGCAGCTCCCAGGGGGCGAACACCGGGGAGCTGTTTTTT. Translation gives CASSSQGANTGELFF.

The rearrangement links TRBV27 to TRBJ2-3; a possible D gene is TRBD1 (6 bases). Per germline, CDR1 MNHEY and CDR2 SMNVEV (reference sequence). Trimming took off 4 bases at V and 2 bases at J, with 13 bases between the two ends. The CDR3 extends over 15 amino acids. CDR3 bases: TGTGCCAGCAGTTGGCCGGGACACAACACAGATACGCAGTATTTT. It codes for CASSWPGHNTDTQYF.

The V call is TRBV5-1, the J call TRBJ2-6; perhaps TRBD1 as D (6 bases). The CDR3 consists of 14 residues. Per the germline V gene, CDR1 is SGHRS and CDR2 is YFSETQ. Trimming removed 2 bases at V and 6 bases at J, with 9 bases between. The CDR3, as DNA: TGCGCCAGCAGCTTAAGGGGACAGGCCAACGTCCTGACTTTC. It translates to CASSLRGQANVLTF.

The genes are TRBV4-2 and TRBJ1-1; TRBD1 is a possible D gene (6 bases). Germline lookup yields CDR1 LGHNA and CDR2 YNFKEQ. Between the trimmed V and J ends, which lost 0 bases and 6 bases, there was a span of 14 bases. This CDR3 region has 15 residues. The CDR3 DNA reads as TGTGCCAGCAGCCAAGATGGGGGGGCGTGGGCTGAAGCTTTCTTT. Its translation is CASSQDGGAWAEAFF.

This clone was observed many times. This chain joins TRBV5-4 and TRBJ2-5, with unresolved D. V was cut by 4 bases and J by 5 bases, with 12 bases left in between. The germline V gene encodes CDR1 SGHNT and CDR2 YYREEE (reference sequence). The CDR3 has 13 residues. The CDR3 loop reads CASSEVSRETQYF. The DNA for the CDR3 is TGTGCCAGCAGCGAGGTCTCTCGGGAGACCCAGTACTTC.